These T cell receptor beta chains were read from a single sample in a study of shared clonotypes between healthy human individuals. The protocol was immunoSEQ multiplex PCR, while the TCRdb copy is restricted to in-frame clones and leaves out a portion. The table has about 1 million clones, about 74% seen once. The sequencing input was memory CD4+ T cells sorted from blood. Receptor source: a man between 18 and 35 years old in good health. Both conserved end residues are part of each CDR3. D genes are given only for firm matches. Clone size, where shown, is once, few, many, or a class for clones that have expanded.

d_gene: .; abundance: .; j_gene: TRBJ2-1; v_gene: TRBV19; CDR3nt: TGTGCCAGTAGGCCGAGCGGTGACAATGAGCAGTTCTTC; CDR3aa: CASRPSGDNEQFF
d_gene: .; abundance: .; j_gene: TRBJ2-2; v_gene: TRBV11-2; CDR3nt: TGTGCCAGCAGCTTCAGTCTGAACACCGGGGAGCTGTTTTTT; CDR3aa: CASSFSLNTGELFF
d_gene: .; abundance: once; j_gene: TRBJ2-3; v_gene: TRBV11-2; CDR3nt: TGTGCCAGCAGCACACGGGGGGCTGGGACAGATACGCAGTATTTT; CDR3aa: CASSTRGAGTDTQYF
d_gene: .; abundance: few; j_gene: TRBJ2-1; v_gene: TRBV12-5; CDR3nt: TGTGCTAGTGGTCCCCCTTTGAGTGAGCAGTTCTTC; CDR3aa: CASGPPLSEQFF
d_gene: .; abundance: .; j_gene: TRBJ2-2; v_gene: TRBV10-3; CDR3nt: TGTGCCATCAGCGCCCAGTTAACGAACACCGGGGAGCTGTTTTTT; CDR3aa: CAISAQLTNTGELFF
d_gene: TRBD1; abundance: .; j_gene: TRBJ2-1; v_gene: TRBV9; CDR3nt: TGTGCCAGCAGCGCCAACACAGGGGGACAGAATGAGCAGTTCTTC; CDR3aa: CASSANTGGQNEQFF
d_gene: .; abundance: .; j_gene: TRBJ2-5; v_gene: TRBV6-1; CDR3nt: TGTGCCAGCAATTGGGGGCGTCAAGAGACCCAGTACTTC; CDR3aa: CASNWGRQETQYF
d_gene: .; abundance: many; j_gene: TRBJ1-2; v_gene: TRBV30; CDR3nt: TGTGCCTGGAGTGGTACCTATGGCTACACCTTC; CDR3aa: CAWSGTYGYTF
d_gene: .; abundance: .; j_gene: TRBJ2-3; v_gene: TRBV5-8; CDR3nt: TGTGCCAGCAGCGCCGGGGGCTGGACAGATACGCAGTATTTT; CDR3aa: CASSAGGWTDTQYF
d_gene: .; abundance: .; j_gene: TRBJ2-7; v_gene: TRBV7-9; CDR3nt: TGTGCCAGCAGCCCAAAACAGGGAATGCAGTCCTACGAGCAGTACTTC; CDR3aa: CASSPKQGMQSYEQYF
d_gene: .; abundance: .; j_gene: TRBJ2-5; v_gene: TRBV7-2; CDR3nt: TGTGCCAGCAGCTTCAAGCGCGGGTACCAAGAGACCCAGTACTTC; CDR3aa: CASSFKRGYQETQYF
d_gene: .; abundance: once; j_gene: TRBJ1-1; v_gene: TRBV4-1; CDR3nt: TGCGCCAGCAGCCAAAGCTGGACGGTGAACACTGAAGCTTTCTTT; CDR3aa: CASSQSWTVNTEAFF
d_gene: TRBD2; abundance: .; j_gene: TRBJ2-2; v_gene: TRBV28; CDR3nt: TGTGCCAGCACCCCCGGGACTAAGGACACCGGGGAGCTGTTTTTT; CDR3aa: CASTPGTKDTGELFF
d_gene: .; abundance: once; j_gene: TRBJ2-7; v_gene: TRBV29-1; CDR3nt: TGCAGCGCTTGGTCGGCAAGTCACGAGCAGTACTTC; CDR3aa: CSAWSASHEQYF